This T cell receptor (beta chain) was identified in a study of regulatory T cells in long-lasting Graves disease. Study details: Patients with new Graves' disease had used antithyroid drugs below 3 months.

Relying on iRepertoire HTBI primers and Arm-PCR of CDR3 regions, the team built TCR beta libraries. TCRdb passed the multiplex PCR reads through MiXCR, listing each CDR3 protein once. The data contain over 200,000 distinct CDR3 sequences, approximately 20% of them singletons. In regard to this clonotype: This likely came from a read error, as a far larger clone is one base away.

Germline CDR1 MNHNS, CDR2 SASEGT. The length of the CDR3 is 14 residues. Germline trimming cut 6 bases from V and 4 bases from J; bases unmatched to any gene: 7. This sample's time point: newly diagnosed GD, antithyroid drugs for less than 3 months. RNA isolated from PBMCs was used to make the TCR library. A volume of approximately 10 milliliters of peripheral blood was collected in EDTA tubes. The same specimen was also included in a second study, on T cells in Graves' hyperthyroidism and ophthalmopathy. That report notes: The HTBI primer set served for first-round RT-PCR of the TCR CDR3. A 13 V-J signature model discriminated ophthalmopathy versus stable hyperthyroidism.

The chain couples TRBV6-1 to TRBJ1-2; TRBD1 aligns across 8 bases. The source was peripheral blood mononuclear cells (PBMCs), collected at new diagnosis, from a patient treated with antithyroid drugs. The source of this sequence is a woman under 40 with Graves disease. The CDR3 spells CASSGTGRGYGYTF. The DNA for the CDR3 is TGTGCCAGCAGCGGGACAGGAAGGGGCTATGGCTACACCTTC.